This T cell receptor (beta chain) comes out of a study of blood T cell repertoires in COVID-19. The CDR3 is 13 residues long. The germline CDR1 and CDR2 sequences are MNHEY and SVGAGI. V lost 6 bases and J 7 bases, leaving 13 bases between the germline ends. Cohort 3 recovered donors had two negative PCRs, clearance, or symptom resolution. Clones were sequenced by immunoSEQ multiplex PCR, and TCRdb holds only the in-frame ones, with some missing. The sample lists around 240,000 clones, around 88% occurring once. V usage is TRBV6-5 and J usage is TRBJ1-5; TRBD1 might be the D (6 bases). This TCR was recovered from a woman aged 50 to 60 who had recovered from COVID-19. Sequenced: PBMCs or T cells enriched from blood (not recorded which). CDR3 loop: CASSPGGAQPQHF. The CDR3 DNA sequence: TGTGCCAGCAGCCCGGGGGGGGCCCAGCCCCAGCATTTT.